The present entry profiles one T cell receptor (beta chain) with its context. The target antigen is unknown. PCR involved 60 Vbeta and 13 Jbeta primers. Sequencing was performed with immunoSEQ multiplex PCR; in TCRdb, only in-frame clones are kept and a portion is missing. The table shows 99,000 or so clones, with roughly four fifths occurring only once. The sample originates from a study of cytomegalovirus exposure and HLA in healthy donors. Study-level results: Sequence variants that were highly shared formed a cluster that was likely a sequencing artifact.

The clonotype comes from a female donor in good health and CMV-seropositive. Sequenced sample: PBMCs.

CDR3 in DNA: TGTGCCAGCAGTTACTCGCGGGGACAGCCCCAGCATTTT. Translating it yields CASSYSRGQPQHF. V is TRBV6-5 and J is TRBJ1-5, with no clear D. CDR3 length equals 13 residues. Per the germline V gene, CDR1 is MNHEY and CDR2 is SVGAGI. Trimming left V 0 bases short and J 7 bases short, with 7 bases between.